The 11 T cell receptor beta chains below all came from one sample that was sequenced in a study of blood T cell repertoires in COVID-19. Assay: immunoSEQ multiplex PCR; the TCRdb copy retains only in-frame clones and omits some. Among hundreds of thousands of clones listed, approximately 89% were seen once. The specimen was PBMCs or T cells enriched from blood (not recorded which). Every receptor here comes from a woman aged 40-49 years who had recovered from COVID-19.

The rearrangement uses TRBV11-3 and TRBJ2-7, with D tentatively TRBD1 (6 bases). Germline V gives CDR1 SGHNT, CDR2 YENEEA. CDR3 size: 13 residues. The V and J ends lost 5 bases and 1 base respectively, with 9 bases between them. CDR3 nucleotide sequence: TGTGCCAGCAGCACGGGACAATCCTACGAGCAGTACTTC. As protein: CASSTGQSYEQYF. Together with reference TRBV11-3 and TRBJ2-7, the CDR3 gives the full variable domain: EAGVVQSPRYKIIEKKQPVAFWCNPISGHNTLYWYLQNLGQGPELLIRYENEEAVDDSQLPKDRFSAERLKGVDSTLKIQPAELGDSAVYLCASSTGQSYEQYFGPGTRLTVT.

The rearrangement links TRBV12-1 to TRBJ2-2; the table's D call, TRBD2, has no DNA check behind it. TRBV12-1 is a pseudogene locus. The CDR3 loop spans 16 amino acids. CDR3 bases: TGTGCCAGCAGCTTTCCGCGCGGGGGCGACACCGGGGAGCTGTTTTTT. Its protein product is CASSFPRGGDTGELFF.

This chain connects TRBV9 to TRBJ1-6, with 9 bases lining up with TRBD1. The CDR3 totals 15 residues. J was trimmed by 10 bases and V by 0 bases; bases with no gene match: 5. The V gene's germline CDR1 is SGDLS and CDR2 YYNGEE. In DNA form, the CDR3 reads TGTGCCAGCAGCGTAGAACAGGGGGCCTACTCACCCCTCCACTTT. The encoded protein is CASSVEQGAYSPLHF. Together with reference TRBV9 and TRBJ1-6, the CDR3 gives the full variable domain: DSGVTQTPKHLITATGQRVTLRCSPRSGDLSVYWYQQSLDQGLQFLIQYYNGEERAKGNILERFSAQQFPDLHSELNLSSLELGDSALYFCASSVEQGAYSPLHFGNGTRLTVT.

The rearrangement uses TRBV5-1 and TRBJ2-1; maybe TRBD2 (7 bases). This CDR3 region has 16 residues. Trimming pared 3 bases from V and 4 bases from J, leaving 17 bases between. Germline assignment: CDR1 SGHRS and CDR2 YFSETQ. CDR3 protein: CASSSRGGELYNEQFF. In nucleotides, the CDR3 is TGCGCCAGCAGCTCTAGAGGGGGGGAACTTTACAATGAGCAGTTCTTC. Together with reference TRBV5-1 and TRBJ2-1, the CDR3 gives the full variable domain: KAGVTQTPRYLIKTRGQQVTLSCSPISGHRSVSWYQQTPGQGLQFLFEYFSETQRNKGNFPGRFSGRQFSNSRSEMNVSTLELGDSALYLCASSSRGGELYNEQFFGPGTRLTVL.

The gene calls are TRBV7-3 and TRBJ2-1, with 8 bases fitting TRBD2. This CDR3 is built from 14 residues. CDR1 is SGHTA and CDR2 is FQGTGA in the germline V gene. V lost 5 bases, J lost 7 bases, and 7 bases stayed unmatched. The CDR3 loop is CASSPGGGKNEQFF. The CDR3 DNA follows: TGTGCCAGCAGCCCCGGGGGGGGGAAGAATGAGCAGTTCTTC.

The genes are TRBV6-5 and TRBJ2-2, with 9 bases lining up with TRBD1. Looked up from germline, CDR1 is MNHEY and CDR2 is SVGAGI. The junction had 4 bases not matched to a gene; V was cut back by 6 bases and J by 5 bases. The CDR3 spans 14 residues. CDR3 sequence reads: CASRRDRDTGELFF. DNA of the CDR3: TGTGCCAGCAGGAGGGACAGGGATACCGGGGAGCTGTTTTTT.

V usage is TRBV10-3 and J usage is TRBJ2-1; D gene unclear. The germline CDR1 and CDR2 sequences are ENHRY and SYGVKD. Trimming removed 2 bases at V and 8 bases at J, with 13 bases between. The CDR3 sequence is 14 residues long. The CDR3 sequence is CAISEGARYDEQFF. The CDR3 bases are TGTGCCATCAGTGAGGGAGCGAGGTACGATGAGCAGTTCTTC.

The chain links TRBV19 to TRBJ1-4; no clear D. CDR3 length: 15 amino acids. Trimming removed 3 bases from V and 8 bases from J, with 16 bases in between. Germline V gene data show CDR1 as LNHDA and CDR2 as SQIVND (reference sequence). This chain's CDR3 is CASSIAWPPGEKLFF. In DNA, the CDR3 is TGTGCCAGTAGTATTGCATGGCCACCAGGAGAAAAACTGTTTTTT.

The chain joins TRBV7-9 to TRBJ2-7, with D perhaps TRBD2 (6 bases). Germline values: CDR1 SEHNR, CDR2 FQNEAQ (reference sequence). CDR3 length: 14 amino acids. V lost 5 bases to trimming and J lost 7 bases, with 18 bases between them. The CDR3 spells CASSATHRAGEQYF. CDR3 DNA sequence: TGTGCCAGCAGCGCTACCCATAGGGCGGGGGAGCAGTACTTC.

The chain uses TRBV9 and TRBJ1-6; perhaps TRBD1 as D (5 bases). The CDR3 loop spans 14 amino acids. V was cut by 5 bases and J by 7 bases, with 13 bases left in between. Germline assignment: CDR1 SGDLS and CDR2 YYNGEE. CDR3 in amino acids: CASSGGTANSPLHF. CDR3 nucleotide sequence: TGTGCCAGCAGTGGAGGGACTGCAAATTCACCCCTCCACTTT.

The chain has TRBV23-1 and TRBJ1-2, with 8 bases that match TRBD1. TRBV23-1 is treated as an ORF (open reading frame) with a function not yet certain. After removal of 3 bases from V and 3 bases from J, the junction contained 21 bases not matched to a gene. The CDR3 covers 20 residues. The CDR3 nucleotides are TGCGCCAGCAGTCAGTCAAGTGGTTTAGGTGTCAGGGGGCAGGACTATGGCTACACCTTC. It yields the protein CASSQSSGLGVRGQDYGYTF.